This T cell receptor (beta chain) originates from a study of T cell changes during pregnancy in multiple sclerosis. Profiling relied on immunoSEQ multiplex PCR, and the TCRdb table lists in-frame clones only, not all of them. The table includes roughly 12,000 clones, 84% detected once. The CDR3 has 15 amino acids. CDR1 is SGHDT and CDR2 is YYEEEE in the germline V gene. Between the trimmed V and J ends, which lost 5 bases and 4 bases, there was a span of 15 bases. This TCR was recovered from a female donor in good health, enrolled as a control in a pregnancy study. The sequenced sample was CD8+ T cells from peripheral blood mononuclear cells, obtained after pregnancy. The chain uses TRBV5-6 and TRBJ2-2; possibly TRBD1 for D (6 bases). The CDR3 region is CASSIIPGATGELFF. Here the CDR3 DNA reads TGTGCCAGCAGTATAATCCCAGGGGCCACCGGGGAGCTGTTTTTT.